This TCR beta chain was obtained from a study of shared clonotypes between healthy human individuals. On this clone: The antigen is unknown.

The CDR3 is made up of 15 amino acids. CDR1 is MNHNS and CDR2 is SASEGT in the germline V gene. V was trimmed by 6 bases and J by 3 bases, leaving 15 bases between them. Generated by immunoSEQ multiplex PCR, the TCRdb table keeps only in-frame clones and is missing some. The sample contains around 2.1 million clones, approximately 94% of which appear only once. Findings of the study overall: The authors sampled blood alone, and tissue repertoires likely differ.

The chain couples TRBV6-1 to TRBJ1-5; no clear D gene. Sequenced: naive CD4+ T cells sorted from blood. Subset in this sample: CD45RA+ positively selected. The source of this sequence is a man in his late teens or twenties in good health. CDR3 loop: CASSQSGINNQPQHF. CDR3 sequence (DNA): TGTGCCAGCAGCCAATCGGGGATCAACAATCAGCCCCAGCATTTT.